This is a list of T cell receptor beta chains from one sample in a study of blood T cell repertoires in COVID-19. The assay was immunoSEQ multiplex PCR, and TCRdb's table has in-frame clones only and misses some. The sample has roughly 100,000 clones, approximately 80% seen once. Sequencing input: peripheral blood. These receptors were obtained from a human donor in a cohort sampled during active or convalescent COVID-19. Each CDR3 is given without its conserved first and last residue.

V gene,J gene,CDR3 protein
TRBV5-5,TRBJ2-3,ASSGGLAGGQGTDTQY
TRBV11-3,TRBJ2-3,ASSKTGAADTQY
TRBV7-2,TRBJ1-2,ASSLELQSYGYT
TRBV6-2/TRBV6-3,TRBJ2-2,ASSWSGANTGELF
TRBV6-5,TRBJ2-7,ASSRGGALTYEQY
TRBV7-2,TRBJ2-3,ASSWSGEITDTQY
TRBV5-4,TRBJ1-1,ASSLWGPDTEAF
TRBV7-9,TRBJ1-5,ASSLPSQPQH
TRBV28,TRBJ2-1,ASSPHGQGINEQF
TRBV5-6,TRBJ1-2,ASSPGTGAGYT
TRBV2,TRBJ1-1,ASTLLGIADTEAF
TRBV11-2,TRBJ2-7,ASSPGLAIWEQY
TRBV5-4,TRBJ2-2,ASSPKAGMEAGELF
TRBV3-1/TRBV3-2,TRBJ1-6,ASSQRQTNSPLH
TRBV5-1,TRBJ1-2,ASSSSGTNYGYT
TRBV11-2,TRBJ1-1,ASSPQGAGGTEAF
TRBV10-1,TRBJ2-7,ASSTVGSLY